The 10 T cell receptor beta chains reported below all come from one sample, sequenced in a study of brain T cells in children with intractable seizures. The table came from immunoSEQ multiplex PCR; TCRdb's copy has only in-frame clones and leaves some out. The sample yields 70,000 to 85,000 clones, under 95% seen once. The material sequenced was peripheral blood, taken at surgery. These receptors all stem from a girl aged 2 to 10 with Rasmussen encephalitis and intractable seizures.

The chain has TRBV6-5 and TRBJ2-3, with TRBD2 matching 8 bases. V lost 3 bases and J lost 2; bases outside the gene matches: 7. CDR3 length: 16 amino acids. Per germline, CDR1 MNHEY and CDR2 SVGAGI. In DNA, the CDR3 is TGTGCCAGCAGTTATCAAAGCGGGGGCCTCACAGATACGCAGTATTTT. Its translation: CASSYQSGGLTDTQYF.

This clone is a singleton in its sample. The chain couples TRBV5-1 to TRBJ2-1; D is undetermined. The CDR3 is 13 residues long. V dropped 0 bases and J dropped 3 bases, with 4 bases sitting between them. Germline lookup yields CDR1 SGHRS and CDR2 YFSETQ. In DNA form, the CDR3 reads TGCGCCAGCAGCTTGGCTAGCTACAATGAGCAGTTCTTC. Translated: CASSLASYNEQFF.

This clone was counted a few times. The chain recombines TRBV14 with TRBJ2-1, with D maybe TRBD2 (7 bases). Germline V gene lookup returns CDR1 SGHDN and CDR2 FVKESK. Deletions cut 4 bases from V and 3 bases from J, with 22 bases between. This CDR3 has 18 amino acids. The CDR3 DNA reads TGTGCCAGCAGCCTCCTTCCACAACCGGGGGGCTTCTACAATGAGCAGTTCTTC. Its translation is CASSLLPQPGGFYNEQFF. Complete variable domain (other parts from reference TRBV14 and TRBJ2-1): EAGVTQFPSHSVIEKGQTVTLRCDPISGHDNLYWYRRVMGKEIKFLLHFVKESKQDESGMPNNRFLAERTGGTYSTLKVQPAELEDSGVYFCASSLLPQPGGFYNEQFFGPGTRLTVL.

V is TRBV6-1 and J is TRBJ1-1, with D unclear. V lost 3 bases and J 6 bases, leaving 8 bases between the germline ends. Per the germline V gene, CDR1 is MNHNS and CDR2 is SASEGT. The CDR3 is 12 amino acids. CDR3 in DNA: TGTGCCAGCAGTGAGTTAGGCGCTGAAGCTTTCTTT. This encodes CASSELGAEAFF.

The chain recombines TRBV20-1 with TRBJ1-1, with a tentative D call TRBD1 (6 bases). Germline V gene lookup returns CDR1 DFQATT and CDR2 SNEGSKA (reference sequence). Trimming took off 1 base at V and 9 bases at J, with 9 bases between the two ends. This CDR3 is 11 amino acids long. The DNA for the CDR3 is TGCAGTGCTAGAGGCAGGGGAAAAGCTTTCTTT. Protein: CSARGRGKAFF.

V usage is TRBV2 and J usage is TRBJ1-1, with D possibly matching TRBD1 (6 bases). Trimming took 5 bases from V and 1 from J, leaving 11 bases between them. Germline assignment: CDR1 SNHLY and CDR2 FYNNEI. CDR3 length equals 14 residues. CDR3 sequence reads: CASSRRGKNTEAFF. In nucleotides, the CDR3 is TGTGCCAGCAGTCGAAGGGGGAAGAACACTGAAGCTTTCTTT. Combining the CDR3 with reference TRBV2 and TRBJ1-1 gives the whole variable domain EPEVTQTPSHQVTQMGQEVILRCVPISNHLYFYWYRQILGQKVEFLVSFYNNEISEKSEIFDDQFSVERPDGSNFTLKIRSTKLEDSAMYFCASSRRGKNTEAFFGQGTRLTVV.

The CDR3 is CASSPLDRGGYTF. The CDR3 region has the DNA TGTGCCAGCAGCCCCCTCGACAGGGGAGGCTACACCTTC. The V and J genes are TRBV28 and TRBJ1-2; TRBD1 agrees at 8 bases. CDR1 is MDHEN, CDR2 SYDVKM, per germline. The CDR3 extends over 13 amino acids. With 6 bases clipped from V and 8 bases from J, the junction kept 8 bases outside the gene matches.

The CDR3 here is CASSLADSYSGNTIYF. DNA for the CDR3: TGTGCCAGCAGCTTAGCGGACAGCTACTCTGGAAACACCATATATTTT. V usage is TRBV7-6 and J usage is TRBJ1-3; maybe TRBD1 (6 bases). Trimming took 0 bases from V and 0 from J, leaving 9 bases between them. Germline assignment: CDR1 SGHVS and CDR2 FNYEAQ. The CDR3 extends over 16 amino acids.

V gene TRBV5-4 combines with J gene TRBJ2-3; the D is unclear. The V and J ends lost 1 base and 6 bases respectively, with 12 bases between them. The germline gives CDR1 SGHNT, CDR2 YYREEE (reference sequence). CDR3 size: 14 residues. The CDR3 sequence is CASSLWSVGDTQYF. The CDR3, as DNA: TGTGCCAGCAGCTTGTGGTCTGTAGGGGATACGCAGTATTTT.

V gene TRBV30 combines with J gene TRBJ2-1; D tentatively fits TRBD1 or TRBD2 (5 bases each). Germline values: CDR1 GTSNPN, CDR2 SVGIG (reference sequence). V was shortened by 1 base and J by 12 bases, with 7 bases between the two germline ends. The CDR3 is 10 amino acids. CDR3 sequence (DNA): TGTGCCTGGAGTGGGGGGTCGCAGTTCTTC. Encoded protein: CAWSGGSQFF.